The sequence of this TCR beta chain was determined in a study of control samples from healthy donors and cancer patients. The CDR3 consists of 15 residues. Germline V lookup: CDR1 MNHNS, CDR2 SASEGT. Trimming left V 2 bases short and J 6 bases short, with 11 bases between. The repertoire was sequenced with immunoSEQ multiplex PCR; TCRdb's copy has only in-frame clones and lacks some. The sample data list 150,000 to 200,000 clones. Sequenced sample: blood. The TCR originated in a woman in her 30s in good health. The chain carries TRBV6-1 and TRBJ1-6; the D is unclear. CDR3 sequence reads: CASSETSLLNSPLHF. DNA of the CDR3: TGTGCCAGCAGTGAAACGTCACTTCTTAATTCACCCCTCCACTTT.